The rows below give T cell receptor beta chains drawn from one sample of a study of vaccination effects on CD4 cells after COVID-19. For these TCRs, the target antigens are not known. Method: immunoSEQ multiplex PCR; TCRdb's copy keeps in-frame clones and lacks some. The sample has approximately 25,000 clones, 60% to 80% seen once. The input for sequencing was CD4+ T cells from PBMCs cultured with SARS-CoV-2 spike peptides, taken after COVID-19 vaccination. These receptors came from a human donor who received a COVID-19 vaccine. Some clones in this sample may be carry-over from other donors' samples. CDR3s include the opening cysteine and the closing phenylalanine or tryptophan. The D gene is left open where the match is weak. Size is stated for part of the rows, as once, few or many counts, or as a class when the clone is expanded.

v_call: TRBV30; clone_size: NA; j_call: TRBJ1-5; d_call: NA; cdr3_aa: CAWSPERGGNQPQHF; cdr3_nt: TGTGCCTGGAGTCCGGAGAGGGGAGGAAATCAGCCCCAGCATTTT
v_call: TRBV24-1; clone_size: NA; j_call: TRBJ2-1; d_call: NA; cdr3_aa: CATSPGHSYNEQFF; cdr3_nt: TGTGCCACCAGTCCGGGACATTCCTACAATGAGCAGTTCTTC
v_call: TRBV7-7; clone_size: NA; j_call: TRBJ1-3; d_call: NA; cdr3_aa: CASSPGPGNTIYF; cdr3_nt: TGTGCCAGCAGCCCAGGGCCTGGAAACACCATATATTTT
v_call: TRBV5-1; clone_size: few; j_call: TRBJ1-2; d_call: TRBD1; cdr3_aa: CASSGVGQGAYGYTF; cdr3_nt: TGCGCCAGCAGCGGGGTAGGACAGGGCGCCTATGGCTACACCTTC
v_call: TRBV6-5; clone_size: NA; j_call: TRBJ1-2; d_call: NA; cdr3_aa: CASSPKVSSLHGYTF; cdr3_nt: TGTGCCAGCAGTCCTAAGGTCTCCTCCCTTCATGGCTACACCTTC
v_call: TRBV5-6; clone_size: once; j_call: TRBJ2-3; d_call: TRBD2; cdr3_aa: CASSLGGSGESTDTQYF; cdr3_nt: TGTGCCAGCAGCTTGGGGGGCAGCGGGGAGAGCACAGATACGCAGTATTTT
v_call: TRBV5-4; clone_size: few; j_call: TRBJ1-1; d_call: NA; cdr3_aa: CASSLEQGTEAFF; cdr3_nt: TGTGCCAGCAGCTTGGAACAGGGAACTGAAGCTTTCTTT
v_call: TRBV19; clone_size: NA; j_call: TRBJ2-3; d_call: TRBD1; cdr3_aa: CASSPDRGSTDTQYF; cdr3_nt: TGTGCCAGTTCTCCGGACAGGGGCTCCACAGATACGCAGTATTTT
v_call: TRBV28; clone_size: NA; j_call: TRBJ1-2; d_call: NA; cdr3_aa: CASYYLGYTF; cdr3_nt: TGTGCCAGCTACTATCTCGGCTACACCTTC
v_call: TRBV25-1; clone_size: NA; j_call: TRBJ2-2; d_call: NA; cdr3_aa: CASSDMRANTGELFF; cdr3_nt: TGTGCCAGCAGTGACATGAGGGCGAACACCGGGGAGCTGTTTTTT
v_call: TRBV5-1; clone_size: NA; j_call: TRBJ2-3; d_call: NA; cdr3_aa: CASSLGGDYTQYF; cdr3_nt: TGCGCCAGCAGCCTCGGGGGCGATTACACGCAGTATTTT
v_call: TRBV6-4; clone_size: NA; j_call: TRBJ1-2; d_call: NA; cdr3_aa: CASRALRQGRHGYTF; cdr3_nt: TGTGCCAGCAGGGCGCTCCGCCAGGGACGTCATGGCTACACCTTC
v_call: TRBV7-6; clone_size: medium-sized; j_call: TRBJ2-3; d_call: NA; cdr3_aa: CASSLDGGSTDTQYF; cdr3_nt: TGTGCCAGCAGCTTAGACGGGGGTTCCACAGATACGCAGTATTTT
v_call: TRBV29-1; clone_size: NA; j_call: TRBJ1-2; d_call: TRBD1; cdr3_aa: CSGSTGNSYGYTF; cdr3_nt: TGCAGCGGGTCGACAGGGAACAGCTATGGCTACACCTTC
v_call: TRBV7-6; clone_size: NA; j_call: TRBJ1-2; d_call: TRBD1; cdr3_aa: CASSLDRGPNSGYTF; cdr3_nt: TGTGCCAGCAGCTTAGACAGGGGGCCAAATTCTGGCTACACCTTC
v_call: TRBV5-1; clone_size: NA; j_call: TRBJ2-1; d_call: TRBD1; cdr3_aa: CASSPGQGADNEQFF; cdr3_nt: TGCGCCAGCAGCCCCGGACAGGGGGCGGACAATGAGCAGTTCTTC
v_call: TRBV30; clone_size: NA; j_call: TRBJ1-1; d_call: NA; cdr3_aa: CAWSKPRDGRMNTEAFF; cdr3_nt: TGTGCCTGGAGTAAACCTCGGGACGGACGAATGAACACTGAAGCTTTCTTT
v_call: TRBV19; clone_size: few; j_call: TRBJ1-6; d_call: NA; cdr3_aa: CASSITSYNSPLHF; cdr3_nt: TGTGCCAGTAGTATCACCAGCTATAATTCACCCCTCCACTTT
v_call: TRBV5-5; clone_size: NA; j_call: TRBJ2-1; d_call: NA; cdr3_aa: CASSLTNNEQFF; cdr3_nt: TGTGCCAGCAGCTTGACCAACAATGAGCAGTTCTTC
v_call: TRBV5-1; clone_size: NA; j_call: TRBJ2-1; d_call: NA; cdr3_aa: CASSPLNYNEQFF; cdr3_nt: TGCGCCAGCAGCCCCCTAAACTACAATGAGCAGTTCTTC
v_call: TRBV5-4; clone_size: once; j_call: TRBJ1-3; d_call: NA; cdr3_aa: CASSLEAGSDTIYF; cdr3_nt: TGTGCCAGCAGCTTGGAGGCAGGGAGCGACACCATATATTTT
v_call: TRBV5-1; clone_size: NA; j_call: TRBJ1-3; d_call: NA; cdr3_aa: CASSLEYGNTIYF; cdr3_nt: TGCGCCAGCAGCTTGGAATATGGAAACACCATATATTTT
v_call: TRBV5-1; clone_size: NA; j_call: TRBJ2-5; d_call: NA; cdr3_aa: CASSLGAFETQYF; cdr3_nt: TGCGCCAGCAGCTTAGGAGCCTTTGAGACCCAGTACTTC
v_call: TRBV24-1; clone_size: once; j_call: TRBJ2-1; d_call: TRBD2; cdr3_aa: CATSDFTSGGNNEQFF; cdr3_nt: TGTGCCACCAGTGATTTTACTAGCGGGGGTAACAATGAGCAGTTCTTC
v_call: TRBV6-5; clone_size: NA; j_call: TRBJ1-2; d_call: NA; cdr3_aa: CASSYGSGRGRGGYTF; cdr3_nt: TGTGCCAGCAGTTACGGGTCGGGCAGGGGCCGGGGTGGCTACACCTTC
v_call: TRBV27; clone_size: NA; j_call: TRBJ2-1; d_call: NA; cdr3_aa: CASGGGGSYNEQFF; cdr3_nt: TGTGCCAGCGGAGGGGGGGGCTCCTACAATGAGCAGTTCTTC
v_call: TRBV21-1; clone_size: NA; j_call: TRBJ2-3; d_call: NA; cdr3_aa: CASSKGDRGRPDTQYF; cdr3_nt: TGTGCCAGCAGCAAAGGGGACAGGGGGAGGCCAGATACGCAGTATTTT
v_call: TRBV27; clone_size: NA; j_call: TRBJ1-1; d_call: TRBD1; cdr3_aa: CASSPQQGGRTEAFF; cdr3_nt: TGTGCCAGCAGTCCACAACAGGGGGGGAGGACTGAAGCTTTCTTT
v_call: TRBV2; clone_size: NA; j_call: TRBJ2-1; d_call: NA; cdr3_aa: CASSSTLSSYNEQFF; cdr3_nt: TGTGCCAGCAGTTCGACCCTGAGCTCCTACAATGAGCAGTTCTTC
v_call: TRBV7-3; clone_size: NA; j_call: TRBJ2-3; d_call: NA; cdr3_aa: CASSLKGVADTQYF; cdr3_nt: TGTGCCAGCAGCTTAAAGGGCGTCGCAGATACGCAGTATTTT
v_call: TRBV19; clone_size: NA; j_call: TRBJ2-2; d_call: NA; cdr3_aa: CASKLQRATGELFF; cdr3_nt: TGTGCCAGTAAGTTGCAGCGGGCCACCGGGGAGCTGTTTTTT
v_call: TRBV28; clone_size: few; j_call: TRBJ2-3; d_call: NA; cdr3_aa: CASSLGSGKQYF; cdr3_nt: TGTGCCAGCAGTTTAGGGAGCGGAAAGCAGTATTTT
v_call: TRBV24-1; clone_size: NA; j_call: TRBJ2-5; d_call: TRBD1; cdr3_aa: CATSEGTGQETQYF; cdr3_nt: TGTGCCACCAGTGAAGGGACAGGGCAAGAGACCCAGTACTTC
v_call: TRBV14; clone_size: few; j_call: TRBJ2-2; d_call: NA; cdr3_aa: CASSQVITNTGELFF; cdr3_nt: TGTGCCAGCAGCCAAGTAATCACAAACACCGGGGAGCTGTTTTTT
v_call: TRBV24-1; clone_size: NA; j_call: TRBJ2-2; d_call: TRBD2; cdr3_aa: CATSELGAGGDGELFF; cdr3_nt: TGTGCCACCAGTGAGTTAGGAGCGGGGGGCGACGGGGAGCTGTTTTTT
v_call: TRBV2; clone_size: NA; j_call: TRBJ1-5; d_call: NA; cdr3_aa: CASSVGNSNQPQHF; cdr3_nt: TGTGCCAGCAGTGTAGGGAATAGCAATCAGCCCCAGCATTTT
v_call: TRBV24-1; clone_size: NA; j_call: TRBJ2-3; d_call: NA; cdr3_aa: CATSDLEGNTDTQYF; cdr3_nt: TGTGCCACCAGTGATCTCGAAGGGAACACAGATACGCAGTATTTT
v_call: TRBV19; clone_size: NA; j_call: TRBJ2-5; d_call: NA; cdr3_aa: CASSVIAGQTETQYF; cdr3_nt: TGTGCCAGTAGTGTAATAGCGGGACAGACAGAGACCCAGTACTTC
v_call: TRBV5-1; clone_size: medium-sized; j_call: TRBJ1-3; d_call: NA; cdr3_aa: CASSLYRDANTIYF; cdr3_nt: TGCGCCAGCAGCTTGTACAGGGACGCAAACACCATATATTTT
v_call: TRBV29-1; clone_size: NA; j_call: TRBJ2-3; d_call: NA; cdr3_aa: CSVEASTVPDTQYF; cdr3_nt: TGCAGCGTTGAAGCATCGACAGTCCCAGATACGCAGTATTTT
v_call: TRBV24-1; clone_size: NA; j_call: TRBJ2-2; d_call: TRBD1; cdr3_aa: CATSDFRDRGWSGELFF; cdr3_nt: TGTGCCACCAGTGATTTCCGGGACAGGGGTTGGTCCGGGGAGCTGTTTTTT
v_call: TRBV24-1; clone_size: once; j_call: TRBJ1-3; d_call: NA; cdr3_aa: CATSEPTGTGGNTIYF; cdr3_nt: TGTGCCACCAGTGAACCCACAGGCACTGGTGGAAACACCATATATTTT
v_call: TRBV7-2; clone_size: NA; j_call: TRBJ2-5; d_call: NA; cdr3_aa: CASSSSGRIQETQYF; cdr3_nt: TGTGCCAGCAGCTCGTCTGGACGGATCCAAGAGACCCAGTACTTC
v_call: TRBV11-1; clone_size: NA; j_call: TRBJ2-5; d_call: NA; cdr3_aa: CASSLAPGTSSQETQYF; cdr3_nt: TGTGCCAGCAGCTTAGCGCCTGGGACCTCCTCCCAAGAGACCCAGTACTTC
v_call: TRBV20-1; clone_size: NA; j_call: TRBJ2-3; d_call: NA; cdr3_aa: CSASALVGRGTDTQYF; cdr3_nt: TGCAGTGCTAGTGCTTTAGTAGGTCGGGGCACAGATACGCAGTATTTT
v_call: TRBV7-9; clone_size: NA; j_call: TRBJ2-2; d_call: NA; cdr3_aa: CASSQYRETGELFF; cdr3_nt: TGTGCCAGCAGCCAGTACAGGGAAACCGGGGAGCTGTTTTTT
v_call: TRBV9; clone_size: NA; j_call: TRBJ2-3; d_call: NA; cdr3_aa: CASSVVGPPDTQYF; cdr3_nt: TGTGCCAGCAGCGTAGTTGGCCCCCCAGATACGCAGTATTTT
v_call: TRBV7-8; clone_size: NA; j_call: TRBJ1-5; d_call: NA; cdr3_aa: CASSLVRQKNQPQHF; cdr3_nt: TGTGCCAGCAGCTTAGTGCGGCAGAAAAATCAGCCCCAGCATTTT
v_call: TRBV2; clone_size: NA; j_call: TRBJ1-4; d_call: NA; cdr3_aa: CASSDSSATNEKLFF; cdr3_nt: TGTGCCAGCAGCGACAGCTCTGCAACTAATGAAAAACTGTTTTTT
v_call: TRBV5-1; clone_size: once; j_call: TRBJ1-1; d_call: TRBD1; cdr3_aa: CASRRDSAHMNTEAFF; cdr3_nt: TGCGCCAGCAGGCGGGACAGTGCCCACATGAACACTGAAGCTTTCTTT
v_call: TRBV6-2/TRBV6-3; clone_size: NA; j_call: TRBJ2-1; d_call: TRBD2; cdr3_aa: CASSYPPSGGTYNEQFF; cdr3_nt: TGTGCCAGCAGTTACCCCCCCAGCGGGGGGACCTACAATGAGCAGTTCTTC
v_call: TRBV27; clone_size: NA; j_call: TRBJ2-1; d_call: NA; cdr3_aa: CASGGGRGWGEQFF; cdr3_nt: TGTGCCAGCGGGGGCGGGCGGGGGTGGGGTGAGCAGTTCTTC
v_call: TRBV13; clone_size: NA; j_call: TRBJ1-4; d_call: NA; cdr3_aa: CASSLGGDHNEKLFF; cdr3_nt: TGTGCCAGCAGCTTAGGGGGGGATCACAATGAAAAACTGTTTTTT
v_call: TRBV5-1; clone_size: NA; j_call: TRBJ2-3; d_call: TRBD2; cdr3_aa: CASSLAGGSDTQYF; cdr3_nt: TGCGCCAGCAGCTTAGCGGGGGGGTCAGATACGCAGTATTTT
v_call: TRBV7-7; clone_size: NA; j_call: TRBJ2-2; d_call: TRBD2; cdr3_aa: CASSLKLAGALGGELFF; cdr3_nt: TGTGCCAGCAGCTTGAAACTAGCGGGGGCCCTCGGCGGGGAGCTGTTTTTT
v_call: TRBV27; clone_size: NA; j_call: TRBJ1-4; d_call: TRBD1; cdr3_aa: CASSLQGAGEKLFF; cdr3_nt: TGTGCCAGCAGTTTACAGGGGGCGGGAGAAAAACTGTTTTTT
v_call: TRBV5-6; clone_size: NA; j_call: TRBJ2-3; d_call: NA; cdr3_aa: CASSWGPPDTQYF; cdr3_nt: TGTGCCAGCAGCTGGGGGCCCCCAGATACGCAGTATTTT